This T cell receptor beta chain was recorded in a study of blood T cell repertoires in COVID-19. Turning to the study itself: Whether acute or convalescent, the COVID-19 samples came from the United States, Italy and Spain. PBMCs, B-cell-depleted T cells, or T cells were the source of the cDNA or gDNA that made up the material.

V trimming: 5 bases; J trimming: 0 bases; junction bases outside the gene matches: 5. CDR3 length equals 16 residues. Per the germline V gene, CDR1 is MDHEN and CDR2 is SYDVKM. The authors' processing: Researchers report that nucleated cell counts were estimated from reference gene primer amplification. TCRdb's copy holds only in-frame clones and misses some; the assay was immunoSEQ multiplex PCR. The D gene and trimming were derived from the DNA, and the V and J assignments and clone size from that table. Seen here are some 250,000 clones, approximately 81% observed once, and the top ten hold 4.2%. Source material: peripheral blood. The rearrangement joins TRBV28 to TRBJ2-5, with 11 bases that match TRBD2. This clonotype was obtained from a man aged 55-75 years with acute or convalescent COVID-19. The CDR3 nucleotides read TGTGCCAGCAGTCGGACTAGCGGGCCGTACCAAGAGACCCAGTACTTC. It codes for CASSRTSGPYQETQYF.